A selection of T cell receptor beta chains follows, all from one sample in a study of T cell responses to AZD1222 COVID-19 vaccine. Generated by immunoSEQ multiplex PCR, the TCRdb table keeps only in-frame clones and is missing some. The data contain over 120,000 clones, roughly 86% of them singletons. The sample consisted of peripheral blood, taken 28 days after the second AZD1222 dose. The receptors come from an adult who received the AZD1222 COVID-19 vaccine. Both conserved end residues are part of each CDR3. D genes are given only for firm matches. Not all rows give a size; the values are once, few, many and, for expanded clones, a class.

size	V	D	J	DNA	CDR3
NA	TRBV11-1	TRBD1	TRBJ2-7	TGTGCCAGCAGCATCGGACAGGACCTGCCCTACGAGCAGTACTTC	CASSIGQDLPYEQYF
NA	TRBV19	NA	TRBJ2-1	TGTGCCAGTAGTATTTACGGTTTCGGAGGGGGTTGGGAGCAGTTCTTC	CASSIYGFGGGWEQFF
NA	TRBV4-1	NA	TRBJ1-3	TGCGCCAGCAGCCGGAGATTTGGGGCAGAAAGAGGAAACACCATATATTTT	CASSRRFGAERGNTIYF
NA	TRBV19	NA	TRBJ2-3	TGTGCCAGTAGTCCCCGCTCCCGGGTGATCACAGATACGCAGTATTTT	CASSPRSRVITDTQYF
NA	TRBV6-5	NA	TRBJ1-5	TGTGCCAGCACCCTACAGGGTCTCGGCAATCAGCCCCAGCATTTT	CASTLQGLGNQPQHF
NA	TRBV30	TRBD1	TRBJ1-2	TGTGCCTGGAGTGTGGGACAGAACTATGGCTACACCTTC	CAWSVGQNYGYTF
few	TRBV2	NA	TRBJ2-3	TGTGCCAGCAGGCCCTATCCAGATACGCAGTATTTT	CASRPYPDTQYF
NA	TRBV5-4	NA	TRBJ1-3	TGTGCCAGCAGCTTGGGCGTGGGCCCTGGAAACACCATATATTTT	CASSLGVGPGNTIYF
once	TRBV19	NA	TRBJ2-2	TGTGCCAGTAGTATCAGGCCCAACGGGGAGCTGTTTTTT	CASSIRPNGELFF
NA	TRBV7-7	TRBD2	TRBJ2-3	TGTGCCAGCAGCTTAGCCGGGACTAGCGGGGGAGATACGCAGTATTTT	CASSLAGTSGGDTQYF
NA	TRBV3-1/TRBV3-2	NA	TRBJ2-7	TGTGCCAGCAACGATAGGGGGGCTAACGAGCAGTACTTC	CASNDRGANEQYF
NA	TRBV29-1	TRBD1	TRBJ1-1	TGCAGCGTTCACCGGGACAGGGGAACTGAAGCTTTCTTT	CSVHRDRGTEAFF
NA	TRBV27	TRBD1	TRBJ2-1	TGTGCCAGCAGTTTGGGACAGGGGAAAGAAAATGAGCAGTTCTTC	CASSLGQGKENEQFF
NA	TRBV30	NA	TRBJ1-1	TGTGCCGGAAAATGGGGGTCGGAAGCTTTCTTT	CAGKWGSEAFF
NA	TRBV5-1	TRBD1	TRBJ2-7	TGCGCCAGCAGCATGGACAGGGGGGGCTACGAGCAGTACTTC	CASSMDRGGYEQYF
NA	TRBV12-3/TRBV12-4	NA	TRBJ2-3	TGTGCCAGCAGTTCTACCACAGATACGCAGTATTTT	CASSSTTDTQYF
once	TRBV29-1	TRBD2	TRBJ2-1	TGCAGCGTTGAAGAACGGCTAGCGGTCTACAATGAGCAGTTCTTC	CSVEERLAVYNEQFF
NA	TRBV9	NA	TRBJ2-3	TGTGCCAGCAGCGATTTTTTGGGGTATACGCAGTATTTT	CASSDFLGYTQYF
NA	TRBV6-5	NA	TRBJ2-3	TGTGCCAGCAGACTTAGCGGAGCTAGCACAGATACGCAGTATTTT	CASRLSGASTDTQYF
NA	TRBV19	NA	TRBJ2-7	TGTGCCAGTAGTATGGCCGGAACGGGAGAGCAGTACTTC	CASSMAGTGEQYF
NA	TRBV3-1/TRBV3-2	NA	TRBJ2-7	TGTGCCAGCAGCCAAGGTAGTAGTCATGTCTACGAGCAGTACTTC	CASSQGSSHVYEQYF
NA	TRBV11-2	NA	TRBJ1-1	TGTGCCAGCAGCTTAGCGGGCACTGAAGCTTTCTTT	CASSLAGTEAFF
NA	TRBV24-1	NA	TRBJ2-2	TGTGCCACCAGTGATTTTGGGGCCGGGGAGCTGTTTTTT	CATSDFGAGELFF
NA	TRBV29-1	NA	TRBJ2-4	TGCAGCGTAAACACTCTCGGCAAAAACATTCAGTACTTC	CSVNTLGKNIQYF
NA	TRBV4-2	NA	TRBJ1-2	TGTGCCAGCAGCCAAGATCGATTTGGGCCGCCGCTCGACTTC	CASSQDRFGPPLDF
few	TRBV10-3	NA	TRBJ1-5	TGTGCCACTCAACGGGGGGGCAGCAATCAGCCCCAGCATTTT	CATQRGGSNQPQHF
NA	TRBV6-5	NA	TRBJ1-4	TGTGCCAGCAGTTACTATTCCTCTATTGGGGAAAAACTGTTTTTT	CASSYYSSIGEKLFF
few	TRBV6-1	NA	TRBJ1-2	TGTGCCAGCAGTGAGGGAGAAAACTATGGCTACACCTTC	CASSEGENYGYTF
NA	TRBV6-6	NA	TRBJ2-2	TGTGCCAGCAGTTATGTAGCGGCCGGGGAGCTGTTTTTT	CASSYVAAGELFF
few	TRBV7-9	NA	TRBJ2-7	TGTGCCAGCAGCACTGACAACGAGCAGTACTTC	CASSTDNEQYF
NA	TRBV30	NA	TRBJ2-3	TGTGCCTGGGCTGGCCAGACAGGGGGCGTAATAGCGGGAGGGCCAGGCACAGATACGCAGTATTTT	CAWAGQTGGVIAGGPGTDTQYF
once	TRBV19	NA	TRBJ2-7	TGTGCCAGTAGTATCCCGGACAGCTACGAGCAGTACTTC	CASSIPDSYEQYF
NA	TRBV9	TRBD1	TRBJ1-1	TGTGCCAGCAGCGCCGAAGGACAGGGGTCCACTGAAGCTTTCTTT	CASSAEGQGSTEAFF
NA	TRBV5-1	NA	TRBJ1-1	TGCGCCAGCAGCTTGGATACAGGGAACACTGAAGCTTTCTTT	CASSLDTGNTEAFF
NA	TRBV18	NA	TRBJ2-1	TGTGCCAGCTCACTTGCGGAGGGGACCTACAATGAGCAGTTCTTC	CASSLAEGTYNEQFF
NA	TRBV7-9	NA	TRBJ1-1	TGTGCCAGCAGCTTAGAGTTGGGGGGTTGGACTGAAGCTTTCTTT	CASSLELGGWTEAFF
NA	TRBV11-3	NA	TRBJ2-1	TGTGCCAGCAGCGACGGACAGTACAATGAGCAGTTCTTC	CASSDGQYNEQFF
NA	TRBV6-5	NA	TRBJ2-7	TGTGCCAGCAGAAGGGACGGTTCCTACGAGCAGTACTTC	CASRRDGSYEQYF
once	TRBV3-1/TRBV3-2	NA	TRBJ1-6	TGTGCCAGCAGCCTTAGACGGGGGGCGCGTTCACCCCTCCACTTT	CASSLRRGARSPLHF
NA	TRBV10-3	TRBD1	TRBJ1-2	TGTGCCACCACGACAGGGGATGGCTACACCTTC	CATTTGDGYTF
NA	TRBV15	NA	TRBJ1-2	TGTGCCACCAGCAGAGACATATCCGGGGCGCAACGGGGCTACACCTTC	CATSRDISGAQRGYTF
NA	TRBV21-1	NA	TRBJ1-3	TGTGCCAGCAGCAAAGACACAGGGGAGGAAAACACCATATATTTT	CASSKDTGEENTIYF
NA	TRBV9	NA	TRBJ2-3	TGTGCCAGCAGCGTAGGAGCACACAGGCCTTCCACAGATACGCAGTATTTT	CASSVGAHRPSTDTQYF
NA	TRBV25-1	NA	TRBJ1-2	TGTGCCAGCAGTGATGGCCGATATGGCTACACCTTC	CASSDGRYGYTF
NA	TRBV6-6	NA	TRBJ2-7	TGTGCCAGCAGCCTACTCATAGGCGCGGGCTCGGGTGAGCAGTACTTC	CASSLLIGAGSGEQYF
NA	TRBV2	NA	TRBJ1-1	TGTGCCAGCAGGGGGGGAGACGCTGAAGCTTTCTTT	CASRGGDAEAFF
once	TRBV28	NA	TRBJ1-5	TGTGCCAGCAGTGGGCAGTACAATCAGCCCCAGCATTTT	CASSGQYNQPQHF
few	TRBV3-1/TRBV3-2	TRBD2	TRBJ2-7	TGTGCCAGCAGCTCCGGGGGAGGGAGGAACGAGCAGTACTTC	CASSSGGGRNEQYF
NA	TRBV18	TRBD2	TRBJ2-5	TGTGCCAGCTCCCCAACACTCCCGACTAGCGGATCTGAAGAGACCCAGTACTTC	CASSPTLPTSGSEETQYF
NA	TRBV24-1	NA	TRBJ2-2	TGTGCCACCAGTGATACCGGGGGCCCGGTCTGGACCGGGGAGCTGTTTTTT	CATSDTGGPVWTGELFF